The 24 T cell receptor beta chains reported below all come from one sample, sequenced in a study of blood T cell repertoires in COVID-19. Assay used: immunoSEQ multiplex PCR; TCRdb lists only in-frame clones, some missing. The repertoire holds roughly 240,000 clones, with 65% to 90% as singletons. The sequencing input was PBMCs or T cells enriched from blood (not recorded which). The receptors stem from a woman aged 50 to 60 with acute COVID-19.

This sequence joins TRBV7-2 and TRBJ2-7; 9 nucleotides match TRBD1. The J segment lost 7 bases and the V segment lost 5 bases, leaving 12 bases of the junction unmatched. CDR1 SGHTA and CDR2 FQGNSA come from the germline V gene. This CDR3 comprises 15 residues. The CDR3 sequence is CASSAPGQGAGEQYF. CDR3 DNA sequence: TGTGCCAGCAGCGCACCGGGACAGGGAGCCGGGGAGCAGTACTTC.

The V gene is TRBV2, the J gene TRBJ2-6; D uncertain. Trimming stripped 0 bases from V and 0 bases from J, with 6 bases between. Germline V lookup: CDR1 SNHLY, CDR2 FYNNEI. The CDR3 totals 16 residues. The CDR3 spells CASSEARSSGANVLTF. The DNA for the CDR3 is TGTGCCAGCAGTGAAGCGCGGAGCTCTGGGGCCAACGTCCTGACTTTC.

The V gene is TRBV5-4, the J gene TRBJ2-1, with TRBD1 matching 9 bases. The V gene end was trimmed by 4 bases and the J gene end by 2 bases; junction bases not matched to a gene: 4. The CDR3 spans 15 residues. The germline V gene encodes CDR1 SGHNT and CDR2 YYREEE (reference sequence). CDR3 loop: CASSLGQGTYNEQFF. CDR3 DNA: TGTGCCAGCAGCCTTGGACAGGGGACCTACAATGAGCAGTTCTTC.

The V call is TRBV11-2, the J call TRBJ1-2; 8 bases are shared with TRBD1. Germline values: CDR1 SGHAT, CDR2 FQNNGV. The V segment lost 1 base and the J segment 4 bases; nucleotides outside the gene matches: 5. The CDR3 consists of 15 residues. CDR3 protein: CASSLVRTGRYGYTF. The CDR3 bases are TGTGCCAGCAGCTTAGTTCGGACAGGGCGCTATGGCTACACCTTC.

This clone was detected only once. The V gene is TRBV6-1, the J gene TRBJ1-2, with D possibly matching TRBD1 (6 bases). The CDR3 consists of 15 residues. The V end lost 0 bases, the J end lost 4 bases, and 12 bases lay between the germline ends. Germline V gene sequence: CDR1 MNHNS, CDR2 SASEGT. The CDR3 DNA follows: TGTGCCAGCAGTGAAGCGGGGGGGCTTGGCTATGGCTACACCTTC. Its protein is CASSEAGGLGYGYTF.

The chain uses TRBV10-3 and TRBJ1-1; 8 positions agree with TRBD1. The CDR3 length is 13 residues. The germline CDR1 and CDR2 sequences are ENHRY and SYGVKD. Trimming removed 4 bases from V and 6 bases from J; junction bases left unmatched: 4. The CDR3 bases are TGTGCCATCAGTGGAGGACAGGGCGCTGAAGCTTTCTTT. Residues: CAISGGQGAEAFF.

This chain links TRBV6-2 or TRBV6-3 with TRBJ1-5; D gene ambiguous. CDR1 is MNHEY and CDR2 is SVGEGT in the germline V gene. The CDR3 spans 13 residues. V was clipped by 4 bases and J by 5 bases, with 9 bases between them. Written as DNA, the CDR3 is TGTGCCAGCAGTTGGAACGGGGATCAGCCCCAGCATTTT. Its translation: CASSWNGDQPQHF.

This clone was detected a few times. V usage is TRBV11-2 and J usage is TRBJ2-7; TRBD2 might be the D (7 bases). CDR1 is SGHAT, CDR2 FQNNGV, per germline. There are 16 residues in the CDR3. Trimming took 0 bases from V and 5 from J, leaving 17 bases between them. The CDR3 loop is CASSLDRGGSGHEQYF. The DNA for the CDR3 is TGTGCCAGCAGCTTAGATCGCGGGGGCAGTGGCCACGAGCAGTACTTC.

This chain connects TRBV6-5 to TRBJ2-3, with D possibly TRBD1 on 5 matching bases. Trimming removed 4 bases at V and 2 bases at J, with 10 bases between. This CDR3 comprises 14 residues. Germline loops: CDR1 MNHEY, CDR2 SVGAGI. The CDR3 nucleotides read TGTGCCAGCAGTTCCGACAGACCCACAGATACGCAGTATTTT. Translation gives CASSSDRPTDTQYF.

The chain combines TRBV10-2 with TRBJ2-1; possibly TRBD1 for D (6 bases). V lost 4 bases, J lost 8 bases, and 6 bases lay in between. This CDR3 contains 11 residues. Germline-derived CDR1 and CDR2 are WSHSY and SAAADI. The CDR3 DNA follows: TGCGCCAGCAGTGGACAGGATGAGCAGTTCTTC. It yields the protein CASSGQDEQFF.

The CDR3: CASSWTSGGPYSTDTQYF. CDR3 sequence (DNA): TGTGCCAGCAGCTGGACTAGCGGGGGACCCTATAGCACAGATACGCAGTATTTT. The genes are TRBV5-4 and TRBJ2-3; 13 bases align to TRBD2. CDR1 SGHNT and CDR2 YYREEE come from the germline V gene (reference sequence). The CDR3 length is 18 residues. V shed 3 bases and J 0 bases; nucleotides not matched to a gene: 7.

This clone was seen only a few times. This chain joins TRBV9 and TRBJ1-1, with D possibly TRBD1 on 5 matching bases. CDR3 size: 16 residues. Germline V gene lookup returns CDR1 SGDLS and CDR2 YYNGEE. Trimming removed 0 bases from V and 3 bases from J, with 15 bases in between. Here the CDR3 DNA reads TGTGCCAGCAGCGTAGGTCGGCAGGGAAGGGACACTGAAGCTTTCTTT. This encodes CASSVGRQGRDTEAFF.

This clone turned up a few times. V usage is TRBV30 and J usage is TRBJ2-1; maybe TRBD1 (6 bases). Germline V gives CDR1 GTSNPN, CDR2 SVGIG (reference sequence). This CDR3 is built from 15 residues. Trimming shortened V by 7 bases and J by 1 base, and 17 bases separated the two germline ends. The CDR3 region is CAYHASDRSYNEQFF. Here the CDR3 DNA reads TGTGCCTATCACGCCTCCGACAGGTCCTACAATGAGCAGTTCTTC. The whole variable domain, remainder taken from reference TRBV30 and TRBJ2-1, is SQTIHQWPATLVQPVGSPLSLECTVEGTSNPNLYWYRQAAGRGLQLLFYSVGIGQISSEVPQNLSASRPQDRQFILSSKKLLLSDSGFYLCAYHASDRSYNEQFFGPGTRLTVL.

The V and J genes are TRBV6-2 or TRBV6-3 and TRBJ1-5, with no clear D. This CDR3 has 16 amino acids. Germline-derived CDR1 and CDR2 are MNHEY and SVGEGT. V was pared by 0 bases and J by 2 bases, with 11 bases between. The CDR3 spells CASSYSSGIGNQPQHF. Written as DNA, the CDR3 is TGTGCCAGCAGTTACTCTTCGGGGATCGGCAATCAGCCCCAGCATTTT.

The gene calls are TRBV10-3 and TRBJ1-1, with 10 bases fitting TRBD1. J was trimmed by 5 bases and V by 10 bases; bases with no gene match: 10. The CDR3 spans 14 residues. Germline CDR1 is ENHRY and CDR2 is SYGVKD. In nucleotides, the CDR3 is TGTGCCACATTACAGGGGACAGGGGATACTGAAGCTTTCTTT. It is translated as CATLQGTGDTEAFF.

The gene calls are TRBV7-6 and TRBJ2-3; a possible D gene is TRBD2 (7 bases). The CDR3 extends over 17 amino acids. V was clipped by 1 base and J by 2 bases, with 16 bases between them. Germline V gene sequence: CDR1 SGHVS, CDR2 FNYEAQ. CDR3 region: CASSLVLAGATTDTQYF. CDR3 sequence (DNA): TGTGCCAGCAGCTTAGTGTTGGCGGGGGCTACCACAGATACGCAGTATTTT.

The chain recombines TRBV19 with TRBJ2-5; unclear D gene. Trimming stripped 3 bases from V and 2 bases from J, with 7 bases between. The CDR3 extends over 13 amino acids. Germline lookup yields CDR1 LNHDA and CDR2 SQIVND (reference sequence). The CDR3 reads CASSISVQETQYF. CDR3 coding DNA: TGTGCCAGTAGTATTTCGGTACAAGAGACCCAGTACTTC.

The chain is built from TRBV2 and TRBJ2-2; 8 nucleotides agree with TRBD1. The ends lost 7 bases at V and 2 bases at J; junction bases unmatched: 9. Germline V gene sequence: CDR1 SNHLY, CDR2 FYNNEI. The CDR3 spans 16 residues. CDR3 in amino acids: CASTITTGANTGELFF. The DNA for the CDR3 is TGTGCCAGCACCATAACGACAGGGGCTAACACCGGGGAGCTGTTTTTT. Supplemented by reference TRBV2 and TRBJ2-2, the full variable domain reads EPEVTQTPSHQVTQMGQEVILRCVPISNHLYFYWYRQILGQKVEFLVSFYNNEISEKSEIFDDQFSVERPDGSNFTLKIRSTKLEDSAMYFCASTITTGANTGELFFGEGSRLTVL.

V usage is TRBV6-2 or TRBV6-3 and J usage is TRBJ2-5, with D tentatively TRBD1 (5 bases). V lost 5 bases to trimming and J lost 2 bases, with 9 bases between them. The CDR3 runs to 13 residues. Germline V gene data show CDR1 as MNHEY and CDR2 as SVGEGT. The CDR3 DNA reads TGTGCCAGCAGTGGCAGGGTACAAGAGACCCAGTACTTC. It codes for CASSGRVQETQYF.

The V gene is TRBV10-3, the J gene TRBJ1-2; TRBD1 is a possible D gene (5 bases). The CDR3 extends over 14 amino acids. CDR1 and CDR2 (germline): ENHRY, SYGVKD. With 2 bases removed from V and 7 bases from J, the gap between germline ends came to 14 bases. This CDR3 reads CAISETAGIVGYTF. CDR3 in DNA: TGTGCCATCAGTGAGACGGCAGGGATAGTTGGCTACACCTTC.

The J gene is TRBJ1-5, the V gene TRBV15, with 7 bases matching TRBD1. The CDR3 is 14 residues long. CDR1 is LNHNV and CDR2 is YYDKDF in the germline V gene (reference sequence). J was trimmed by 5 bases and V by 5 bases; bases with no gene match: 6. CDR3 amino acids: CATSRRQGDQPQHF. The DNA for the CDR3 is TGTGCCACCAGCCGAAGACAGGGCGATCAGCCCCAGCATTTT.

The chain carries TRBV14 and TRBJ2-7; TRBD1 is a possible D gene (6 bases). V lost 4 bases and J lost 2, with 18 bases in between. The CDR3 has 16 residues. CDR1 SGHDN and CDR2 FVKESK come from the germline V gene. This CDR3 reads CASSPADSLIPYEQYF. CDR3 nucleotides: TGTGCCAGCAGCCCTGCGGACAGCTTAATACCCTACGAGCAGTACTTC.

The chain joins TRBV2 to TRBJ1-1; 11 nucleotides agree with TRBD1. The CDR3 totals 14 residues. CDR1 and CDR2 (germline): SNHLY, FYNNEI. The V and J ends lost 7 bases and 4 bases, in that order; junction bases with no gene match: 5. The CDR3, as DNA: TGTGCCAGCACCTCGGGACAGGGGGTCACTGAAGCTTTCTTT. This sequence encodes CASTSGQGVTEAFF.

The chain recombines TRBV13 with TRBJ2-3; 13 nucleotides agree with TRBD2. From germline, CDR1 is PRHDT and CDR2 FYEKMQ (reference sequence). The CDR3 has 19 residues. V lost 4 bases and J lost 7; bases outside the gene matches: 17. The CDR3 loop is CASSSGLAGPSGYRNTQYF. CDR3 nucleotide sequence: TGTGCCAGCAGCTCGGGACTAGCGGGGCCCAGCGGGTATCGAAATACGCAGTATTTT.